The text below deals with one T cell receptor (beta chain). The data were obtained in a study of blood T cell repertoires in COVID-19. The CDR3 spans 14 residues. V shed 1 base, J shed 4 bases, and the junction held 0 bases outside the gene matches. Germline CDR1 and CDR2: LGHDT and YNNKEL (reference sequence). The protocol was immunoSEQ multiplex PCR, while the TCRdb copy is restricted to in-frame clones and leaves out a portion. This table has about 130,000 clones, 75% to 90% appearing once. The origin of this receptor is a woman aged 50 to 65 who had recovered from COVID-19. This rearrangement joins TRBV3-1 (or the pseudogene TRBV3-2) to TRBJ1-2; 10 bases are a match to TRBD1. Sequenced input: PBMCs or T cells enriched from blood (not recorded which). This CDR3 reads CASSQGTGGYGYTF. CDR3 in DNA: TGTGCCAGCAGCCAAGGGACAGGGGGCTATGGCTACACCTTC.